This T cell receptor (beta chain) was sequenced for a study of blood T cell repertoires in COVID-19. Generated by immunoSEQ multiplex PCR, the TCRdb table keeps only in-frame clones and is missing some. The table lists tens of thousands of clones, roughly nine tenths of them singletons. The J segment lost 1 base and the V segment lost 6 bases, leaving 4 bases of the junction unmatched. The CDR3 covers 14 residues. Germline V gene sequence: CDR1 SGHVS, CDR2 FQNEAQ. This receptor was identified in a man in his forties or fifties with acute or convalescent COVID-19. The genes are TRBV7-8 and TRBJ1-2; TRBD1 matches at 8 bases. Specimen: peripheral blood. The CDR3 here is CASSDRGLNYGYTF. As DNA, the CDR3 is TGTGCCAGCAGTGACAGGGGACTTAACTATGGCTACACCTTC. Looking up the rest from reference TRBV7-8 and TRBJ1-2 gives the full variable domain: GAGVSQSPRYKVAKRGQDVALRCDPISGHVSLFWYQQALGQGPEFLTYFQNEAQLDKSGLPSDRFFAERPEGSVSTLKIQRTQQEDSAVYLCASSDRGLNYGYTFGSGTRLTVV.